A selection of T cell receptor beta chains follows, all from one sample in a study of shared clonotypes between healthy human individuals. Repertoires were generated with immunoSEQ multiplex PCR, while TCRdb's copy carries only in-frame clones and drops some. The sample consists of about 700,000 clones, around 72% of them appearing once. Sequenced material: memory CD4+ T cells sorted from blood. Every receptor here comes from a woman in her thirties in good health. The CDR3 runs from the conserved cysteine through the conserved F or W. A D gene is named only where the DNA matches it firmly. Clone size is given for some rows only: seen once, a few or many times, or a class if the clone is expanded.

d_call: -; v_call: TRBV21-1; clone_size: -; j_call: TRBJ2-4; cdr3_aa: CASSGGEAHALLAKNIQYF; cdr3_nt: TGTGCCAGCAGCGGGGGGGAGGCCCACGCCCTTCTAGCCAAAAACATTCAGTACTTC
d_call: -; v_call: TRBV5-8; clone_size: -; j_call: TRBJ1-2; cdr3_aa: CASSWADARVYGYTF; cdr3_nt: TGTGCCAGCAGCTGGGCCGACGCACGCGTCTATGGCTACACCTTC
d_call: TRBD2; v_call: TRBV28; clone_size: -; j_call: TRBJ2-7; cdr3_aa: CASSSSGIHEQYF; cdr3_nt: TGTGCCAGCAGTTCTAGCGGGATCCACGAGCAGTACTTC
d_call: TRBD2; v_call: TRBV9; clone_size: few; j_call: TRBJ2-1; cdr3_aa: CASSSITGRDSDNEQFF; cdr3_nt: TGTGCCAGCAGCTCGATAACGGGGAGGGACTCGGACAATGAGCAGTTCTTC
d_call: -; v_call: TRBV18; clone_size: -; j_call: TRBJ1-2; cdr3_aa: CASSPPERFNYGYTF; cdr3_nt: TGTGCCAGCTCACCACCGGAGCGCTTCAACTATGGCTACACCTTC
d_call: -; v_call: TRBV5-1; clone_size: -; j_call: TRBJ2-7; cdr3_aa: CASSPPAGGISYEQYF; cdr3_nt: TGCGCCAGCAGCCCTCCCGCAGGAGGAATATCCTACGAGCAGTACTTC
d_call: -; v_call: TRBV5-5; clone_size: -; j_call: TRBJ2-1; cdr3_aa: CASTLPFLVNEQFF; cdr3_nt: TGTGCCAGCACCCTACCCTTCTTGGTTAATGAGCAGTTCTTC
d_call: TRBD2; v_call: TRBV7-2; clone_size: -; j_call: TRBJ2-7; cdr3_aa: CASSFRISGDYPYEQYF; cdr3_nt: TGTGCCAGCAGCTTTAGAATCAGCGGGGACTATCCGTACGAGCAGTACTTC
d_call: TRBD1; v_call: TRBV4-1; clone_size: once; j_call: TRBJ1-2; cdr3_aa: CASSPAGTEDYGYTF; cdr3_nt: TGCGCCAGCAGCCCGGCCGGGACAGAAGATTATGGCTACACCTTC
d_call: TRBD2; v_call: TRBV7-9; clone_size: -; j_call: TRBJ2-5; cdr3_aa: CASSFWRREGETQYF; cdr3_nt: TGTGCCAGCAGCTTTTGGCGGCGGGAGGGGGAGACCCAGTACTTC
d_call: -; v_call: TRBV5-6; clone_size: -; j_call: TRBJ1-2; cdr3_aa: CASSAGDYGYTF; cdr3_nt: TGTGCCAGCAGTGCGGGGGACTATGGCTACACCTTC
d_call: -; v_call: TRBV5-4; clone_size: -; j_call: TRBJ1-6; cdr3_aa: CASSQGSQGNSPLHF; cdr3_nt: TGTGCCAGCAGCCAGGGAAGTCAGGGTAATTCACCCCTCCACTTT
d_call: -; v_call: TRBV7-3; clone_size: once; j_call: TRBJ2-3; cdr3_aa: CASSLKTTVGTQYF; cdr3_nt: TGTGCCAGCAGCTTAAAGACGACCGTTGGTACGCAGTATTTT
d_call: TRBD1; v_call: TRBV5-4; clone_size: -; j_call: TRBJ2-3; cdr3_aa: CASSYRGQPPDTQYF; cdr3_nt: TGTGCCAGCAGCTACAGGGGGCAGCCCCCAGATACGCAGTATTTT